This TCR beta chain emerged from a study of identical twins. Study conclusions and caveats: Partly confounded zero-insertion analyses could result from invariant MAIT and iNKT cells. Those out-of-frame alpha sequences shared by twins showed an excess of low generation probability.

Germline V gene data show CDR1 as LGHDT and CDR2 as YNNKEL (reference sequence). The V end was cut by 1 base, the J end by 0 bases, with 7 bases between. The CDR3 extends over 15 amino acids. In this sample, this clonotype turned up many times. Its antigen is unidentified. TCRdb ran MiXCR on the 5' RACE reads and lists one entry per CDR3 protein. The repertoire includes around 490,000 distinct CDR3 sequences, roughly an eighth of them detected once, and more than 0.8% sits in the top ten. This sample was also put to use in a study of yellow fever vaccine responses in identical twins.

The chain uses TRBV3-1 and TRBJ1-3, with D uncertain. The TCR sequence derives from a woman under 30 in good health. Sequencing input: CD4+ T cells sorted from blood. The CDR3 DNA follows: TGTGCCAGCAGCCAAGTTGCAGGCTCTGGAAACACCATATATTTT. Its protein is CASSQVAGSGNTIYF.